The clone carrying this T cell receptor (beta chain) was counted between two and nine times. These data are taken from a study of Ad26.COV2.S vaccination and SARS-CoV-2 variants. Profiled with immunoSEQ multiplex PCR; TCRdb holds only in-frame clones, not every one. Here the sample spans more than 250,000 clones, 70% to 90% being singletons. Indicated treatment: roughly 19 received Ad26.COV2.S at low or high dose, single or two shots; 5 received placebo; per-sample allocation not given. At day 63 after the first vaccine or placebo injection, samples were drawn. The sequencing used peripheral blood, collected in a trial of Ad26.COV2.S vaccine versus placebo. The TCR comes from a person between 18 and 59 years old who received the Ad26.COV2.S COVID-19 vaccine or a placebo.

The CDR3 region is CAWSGTDPFSGNTIYF. CDR3 nucleotides: TGTGCCTGGTCCGGGACAGATCCCTTCTCTGGAAACACCATATATTTT. This chain links TRBV30 with TRBJ1-3; 7 bases fit TRBD1. J gave up 0 bases and V 5 bases, and 10 bases lay outside the gene matches. Germline CDR1 reads GTSNPN; CDR2 reads SVGIG (reference sequence). The CDR3 covers 16 residues.